These 25 T cell receptor beta chains came from one sample sequenced in a study of OX40 agonist ivuxolimab in advanced cancers. Libraries were prepared by immunoSEQ multiplex PCR; TCRdb keeps only in-frame clonotypes and omits some of them. The data hold roughly 55,000 clones, with around 80% observed a single time. Sequencing used CD4+ or CD8+ T cells sorted from blood, obtained in a trial of the OX40 agonist ivuxolimab. The receptors were sampled from an adult with an advanced solid tumor such as melanoma, head and neck, liver or kidney cancer.

This clone was seen only once. The chain uses TRBV7-2 and TRBJ1-3; a possible D gene is TRBD1 (6 bases). Germline CDR1 SGHTA, CDR2 FQGNSA. V lost 3 bases to trimming and J lost 4 bases, with 10 bases between them. The CDR3 runs 14 residues. CDR3 DNA: TGTGCCAGCAGCTTCAAAGGGGGGGGAAACACCATATATTTT. This translates into CASSFKGGGNTIYF.

V usage is TRBV14 and J usage is TRBJ1-3, with 10 bases fitting TRBD1. V shed 8 bases, J shed 1 base, and the junction held 2 bases outside the gene matches. Germline CDR1 and CDR2: SGHDN and FVKESK. CDR3 size: 14 residues. In DNA, the CDR3 is TGTGCCAGCGGACAGGGGGTGTCTGGAAACACCATATATTTT. Translated: CASGQGVSGNTIYF.

The J gene is TRBJ2-3, the V gene TRBV5-1, with TRBD1 matching 7 bases. The CDR3 spans 13 residues. Germline CDR1 reads SGHRS; CDR2 reads YFSETQ. Trimming at V came to 7 bases and at J to 2 bases, leaving 4 bases not matched to a gene. In nucleotides, the CDR3 is TGCGCCAGCCTTGACAGGGTCACAGATACGCAGTATTTT. Protein: CASLDRVTDTQYF.

The chain combines TRBV19 with TRBJ1-1; D may be TRBD1 (5 bases). V shed 10 bases and J shed 1 base, with 13 bases lying between them. The CDR3 has 13 residues. CDR1 LNHDA and CDR2 SQIVND come from the germline V gene (reference sequence). CDR3 nucleotide sequence: TGTGCCACCACGGGGCAAGCGAACACTGAAGCTTTCTTT. Protein sequence: CATTGQANTEAFF.

This clone was observed a handful of times. This chain links TRBV6-5 with TRBJ1-2; D not resolved. Deletions cut 6 bases from V and 6 bases from J, with 11 bases between. This CDR3 is built from 12 residues. Germline V CDR1 and CDR2: MNHEY, SVGAGI. Written as DNA, the CDR3 is TGTGCCAGCAGCGAATATTGGAATGGCTACACCTTC. As protein: CASSEYWNGYTF.

The chain employs TRBV7-2 and TRBJ2-7; no reliable D call. Trimming shortened V by 2 bases and J by 2 bases, and 4 bases separated the two germline ends. CDR3 length equals 12 residues. Germline CDR1 and CDR2: SGHTA and FQGNSA. The CDR3 DNA follows: TGTGCCAGCAGCTTAACCACCTACGAGCAGTACTTC. The encoded protein is CASSLTTYEQYF.

The chain links TRBV6-6 to TRBJ2-7; TRBD1 matches 11 bases. Germline trimming cut 7 bases from V and 3 bases from J; bases unmatched to any gene: 5. There are 14 residues in the CDR3. Germline V gene data show CDR1 as MNHNY and CDR2 as SVGAGI (reference sequence). This chain's CDR3 is CASTRDRGIYEQYF. The CDR3 nucleotides read TGTGCCAGCACCCGGGACAGGGGGATCTACGAGCAGTACTTC.

The chain links TRBV5-4 to TRBJ1-2; D is ambiguous. V was pared by 0 bases and J by 0 bases, with 9 bases between. The CDR3 length is 15 residues. CDR1 and CDR2 (germline): SGHNT, YYREEE (reference sequence). CDR3 loop: CASSLVTAANYGYTF. CDR3 bases: TGTGCCAGCAGCTTGGTGACTGCAGCTAACTATGGCTACACCTTC.

This clone came up a few times. The CDR3 DNA reads as TGTGCCAGCAGCGTAGGGACTAGCGAAGAGACCCAGTACTTC. This encodes CASSVGTSEETQYF. The chain joins TRBV9 to TRBJ2-5; 9 nucleotides match TRBD2. J lost 3 bases, V lost 0 bases, and 0 bases had no gene match. CDR1 is SGDLS and CDR2 is YYNGEE in the germline V gene. The CDR3 consists of 14 residues.

The chain combines TRBV5-4 with TRBJ1-2, with 7 nucleotides matching TRBD1. Germline CDR1 and CDR2: SGHNT and YYREEE (reference sequence). This CDR3 region has 13 residues. V lost 0 bases and J lost 4; bases outside the gene matches: 0. CDR3 protein: CASSLDRGYGYTF. The CDR3 coding sequence is TGTGCCAGCAGCTTGGACAGGGGCTATGGCTACACCTTC.

The CDR3 protein is CASSTGLGAYNEQFF. The CDR3 DNA reads TGTGCCAGCAGCACCGGACTAGGAGCCTACAATGAGCAGTTCTTC. The chain links TRBV5-6 to TRBJ2-1, with TRBD2 matching over 7 bases. Per germline, CDR1 SGHDT and CDR2 YYEEEE. This CDR3 contains 15 residues. Trimming removed 4 bases from V and 2 bases from J; junction bases left unmatched: 6.

The chain recombines TRBV6-5 with TRBJ1-2; 11 positions match TRBD1. The V gene's germline CDR1 is MNHEY and CDR2 SVGAGI. This CDR3 spans 15 amino acids. Germline trimming cut 6 bases from V and 7 bases from J; bases unmatched to any gene: 10. The CDR3 sequence: CASSHPGQGVFGYTF. CDR3 sequence (DNA): TGTGCCAGCAGCCATCCGGGACAGGGGGTCTTTGGCTACACCTTC.

This chain connects TRBV6-1 to TRBJ2-2, with 9 positions matching TRBD1. After removal of 4 bases from V and 2 bases from J, the junction contained 2 bases not matched to a gene. The germline V gene has CDR1 MNHNS and CDR2 SASEGT. The CDR3 sequence is 15 residues long. The DNA of the CDR3 is TGTGCCAGCAGTGTAACAGGGGGCAACACCGGGGAGCTGTTTTTT. Its protein product is CASSVTGGNTGELFF.

The chain has TRBV4-1 and TRBJ2-7, with D perhaps assigned TRBD1 or TRBD2 (5 bases each). Between the trimmed V and J ends, which lost 6 bases and 4 bases, there was a span of 19 bases. Looked up from germline, CDR1 is MGHRA and CDR2 is YSYEKL. This CDR3 region has 15 residues. CDR3 residues: CASSYTGTDIYEQYF. DNA for the CDR3: TGCGCCAGCAGTTACACCGGGACGGATATTTACGAGCAGTACTTC.

The rearrangement links TRBV28 to TRBJ2-3; the D gene is possibly TRBD2 (5 bases). The V and J ends lost 6 bases and 2 bases respectively, with 18 bases between them. The CDR3 loop spans 16 amino acids. The germline gives CDR1 MDHEN, CDR2 SYDVKM. The DNA of the CDR3 is TGTGCCAGCAGCTCTAGGGCCGGGGTGTCCACAGATACGCAGTATTTT. Translation: CASSSRAGVSTDTQYF. Full variable domain (outside the CDR3, taken from reference TRBV28 and TRBJ2-3): DVKVTQSSRYLVKRTGEKVFLECVQDMDHENMFWYRQDPGLGLRLIYFSYDVKMKEKGDIPEGYSVSREKKERFSLILESASTNQTSMYLCASSSRAGVSTDTQYFGPGTRLTVL.

The rearrangement links TRBV28 to TRBJ1-6; perhaps TRBD1 as D (6 bases). Trimming took off 5 bases at V and 4 bases at J, with 12 bases between the two ends. Germline CDR1 and CDR2: MDHEN and SYDVKM. This CDR3 has 15 residues. The CDR3 nucleotides read TGTGCCAGCAGTGAATTTGGACAGTATAATTCACCCCTCCACTTT. This encodes CASSEFGQYNSPLHF.

The chain carries TRBV9 and TRBJ2-3; no reliable D call. The V gene lost 0 bases and the J gene lost 9 bases, with 11 bases spanning the gap. The length of the CDR3 is 13 residues. The germline CDR1 and CDR2 sequences are SGDLS and YYNGEE. The CDR3: CASSVEWPTTQYF. The CDR3 DNA sequence: TGTGCCAGCAGCGTAGAGTGGCCGACAACGCAGTATTTT. The variable domain in full, with the rest retrieved from reference TRBV9 and TRBJ2-3, is DSGVTQTPKHLITATGQRVTLRCSPRSGDLSVYWYQQSLDQGLQFLIQYYNGEERAKGNILERFSAQQFPDLHSELNLSSLELGDSALYFCASSVEWPTTQYFGPGTRLTVL.

V gene TRBV5-6 combines with J gene TRBJ2-2, with D maybe TRBD1 (5 bases). V lost 3 bases, J lost 0 bases, and 12 bases lay in between. This CDR3 contains 16 residues. From germline, CDR1 is SGHDT and CDR2 YYEEEE. CDR3 nucleotides: TGTGCCAGCAGCTCCTTGACAGATACGAACACCGGGGAGCTGTTTTTT. Translating gives CASSSLTDTNTGELFF.

The rearrangement joins TRBV18 to TRBJ1-1; a possible D gene is TRBD1 (5 bases). The CDR3 loop spans 16 amino acids. V was clipped by 0 bases and J by 0 bases, with 11 bases between them. From germline, CDR1 is KGHSH and CDR2 LQKENI. For the CDR3, the DNA is TGTGCCAGCTCACCACCGGGACCTCCCCTGAACACTGAAGCTTTCTTT. Translated, it gives CASSPPGPPLNTEAFF.

J is TRBJ1-4 and V is TRBV25-1, with 7 bases lining up with TRBD1. The germline V gene encodes CDR1 MGHDK and CDR2 SYGVNS. The CDR3 has 13 residues. Trimming at V came to 5 bases and at J to 6 bases, leaving 3 bases not matched to a gene. The CDR3 nucleotides read TGTGCCAGCAGTCGACAGGGTTATGAAAAACTGTTTTTT. Translated, it gives CASSRQGYEKLFF.

The chain recombines TRBV6-4 with TRBJ1-1; no reliable D call. The CDR3 consists of 14 residues. Per germline, CDR1 MRHNA and CDR2 SNTAGT. Trimming took 0 bases from V and 6 from J, leaving 11 bases between them. The CDR3 DNA reads TGTGCCAGCAGTGACTCAGGCCGCGGCGCTGAAGCTTTCTTT. Amino acids: CASSDSGRGAEAFF.

V and J are TRBV18 and TRBJ1-1; D might be TRBD1 (5 bases). V was trimmed by 3 bases and J by 1 base, leaving 9 bases between them. The CDR3 covers 14 residues. CDR1 is KGHSH, CDR2 LQKENI, per germline. CDR3 in DNA: TGTGCCAGCTCACCGCAGGGTGCGAACACTGAAGCTTTCTTT. This sequence encodes CASSPQGANTEAFF.

V and J are TRBV6-5 and TRBJ2-1, with TRBD1 matching 11 bases. Germline V gives CDR1 MNHEY, CDR2 SVGAGI. The CDR3 extends over 16 amino acids. Trimming took 0 bases from V and 7 from J; bases not matched to a gene: 5. The chain's CDR3 is CASSYSDRGRRNEQFF. The CDR3 DNA reads as TGTGCCAGCAGTTACTCGGACAGGGGGCGCAGGAATGAGCAGTTCTTC.

This chain joins TRBV7-2 and TRBJ1-5, with D uncertain. The V gene's germline CDR1 is SGHTA and CDR2 FQGNSA. V was clipped by 4 bases and J by 2 bases, with 15 bases between them. CDR3 length equals 16 residues. The CDR3 loop is CASSSGASPRNQPQHF. CDR3 in DNA: TGTGCCAGCAGCTCAGGAGCCAGCCCCCGCAATCAGCCCCAGCATTTT.

The chain uses TRBV30 and TRBJ2-4, with TRBD1 matching 7 bases. CDR3 length: 12 amino acids. V was pared by 3 bases and J by 8 bases, with 4 bases of the junction left unmatched. The germline V gene has CDR1 GTSNPN and CDR2 SVGIG (reference sequence). The CDR3 spells CAWRTDRDIQYF. The CDR3 DNA sequence: TGTGCCTGGAGGACCGACAGGGACATTCAGTACTTC.